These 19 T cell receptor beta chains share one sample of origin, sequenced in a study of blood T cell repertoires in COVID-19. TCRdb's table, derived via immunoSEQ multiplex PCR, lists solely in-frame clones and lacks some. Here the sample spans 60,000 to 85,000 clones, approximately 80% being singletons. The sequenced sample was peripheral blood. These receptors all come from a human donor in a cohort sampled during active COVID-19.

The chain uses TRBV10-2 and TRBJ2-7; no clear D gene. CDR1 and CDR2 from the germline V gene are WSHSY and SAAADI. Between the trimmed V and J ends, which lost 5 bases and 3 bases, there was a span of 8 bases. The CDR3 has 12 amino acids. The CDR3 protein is CASSSASYEQYF. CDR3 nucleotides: TGCGCCAGCAGTAGCGCCAGCTACGAGCAGTACTTC.

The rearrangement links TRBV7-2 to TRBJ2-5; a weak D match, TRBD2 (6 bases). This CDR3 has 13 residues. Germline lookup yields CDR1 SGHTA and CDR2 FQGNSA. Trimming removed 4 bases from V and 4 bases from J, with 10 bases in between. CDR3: CASSSGVGETQYF. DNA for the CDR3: TGTGCCAGCAGCTCGGGAGTAGGAGAGACCCAGTACTTC.

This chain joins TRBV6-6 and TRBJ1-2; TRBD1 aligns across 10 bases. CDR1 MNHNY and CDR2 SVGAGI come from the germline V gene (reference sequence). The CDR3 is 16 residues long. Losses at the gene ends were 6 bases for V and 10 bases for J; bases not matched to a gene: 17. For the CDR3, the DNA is TGTGCCAGCAGCCCTCGGTCCCCCGGGACAGGGGATCACTACACCTTC. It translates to CASSPRSPGTGDHYTF.

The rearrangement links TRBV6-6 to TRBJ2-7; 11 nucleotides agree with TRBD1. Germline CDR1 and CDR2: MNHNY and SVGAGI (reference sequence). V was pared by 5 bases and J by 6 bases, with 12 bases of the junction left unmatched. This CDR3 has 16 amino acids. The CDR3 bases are TGTGCCAGCAGTCGGCGGTGGCCTGGGACAGGGGGCGAGCAGTACGTC. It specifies CASSRRWPGTGGEQYV.

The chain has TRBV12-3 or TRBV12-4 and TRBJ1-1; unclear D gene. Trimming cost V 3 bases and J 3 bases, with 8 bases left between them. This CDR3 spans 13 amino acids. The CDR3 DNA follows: TGTGCCAGCAGTTTCGGGGAGGACACTGAAGCTTTCTTT. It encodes CASSFGEDTEAFF.

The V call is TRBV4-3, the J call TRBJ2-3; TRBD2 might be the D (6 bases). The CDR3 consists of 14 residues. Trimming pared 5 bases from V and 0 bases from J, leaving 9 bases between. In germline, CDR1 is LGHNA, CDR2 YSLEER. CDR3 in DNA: TGCGCCAGCAGCAAACGGGAGAGCACAGATACGCAGTATTTT. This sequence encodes CASSKRESTDTQYF.

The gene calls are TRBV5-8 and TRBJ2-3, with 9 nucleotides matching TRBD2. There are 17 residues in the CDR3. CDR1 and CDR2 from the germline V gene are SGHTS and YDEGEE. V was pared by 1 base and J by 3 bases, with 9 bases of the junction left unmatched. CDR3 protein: CASSLTLTSGVTDTQYF. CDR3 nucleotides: TGTGCCAGCAGCTTGACCCTGACTAGCGGTGTTACAGATACGCAGTATTTT.

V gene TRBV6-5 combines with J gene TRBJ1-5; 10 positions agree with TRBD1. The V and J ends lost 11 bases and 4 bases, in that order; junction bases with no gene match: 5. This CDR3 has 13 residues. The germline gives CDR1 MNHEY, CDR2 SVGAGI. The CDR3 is CARQGALNQPQHF. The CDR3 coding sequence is TGTGCCCGACAGGGGGCTCTGAATCAGCCCCAGCATTTT.

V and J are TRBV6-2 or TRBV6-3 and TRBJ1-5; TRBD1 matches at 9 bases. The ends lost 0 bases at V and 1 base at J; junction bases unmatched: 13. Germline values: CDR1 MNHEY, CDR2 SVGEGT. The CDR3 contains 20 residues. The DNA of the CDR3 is TGTGCCAGCAGTTACTCCTATGGACAGGGGAACGTTATAAGCAATCAGCCCCAGCATTTT. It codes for CASSYSYGQGNVISNQPQHF.

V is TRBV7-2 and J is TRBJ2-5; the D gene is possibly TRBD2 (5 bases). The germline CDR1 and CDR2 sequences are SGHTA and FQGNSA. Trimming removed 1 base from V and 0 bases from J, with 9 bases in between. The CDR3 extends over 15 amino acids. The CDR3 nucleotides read TGTGCCAGCAGCTTAGGGGAGTCGTACCAAGAGACCCAGTACTTC. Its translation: CASSLGESYQETQYF.

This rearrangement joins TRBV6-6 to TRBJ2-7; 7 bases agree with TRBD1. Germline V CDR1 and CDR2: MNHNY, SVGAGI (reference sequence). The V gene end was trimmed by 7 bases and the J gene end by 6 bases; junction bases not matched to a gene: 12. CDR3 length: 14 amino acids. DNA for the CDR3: TGTGCCAGCACCCCCCGGGACAGATCGGCCGAGCAGTACGTC. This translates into CASTPRDRSAEQYV.

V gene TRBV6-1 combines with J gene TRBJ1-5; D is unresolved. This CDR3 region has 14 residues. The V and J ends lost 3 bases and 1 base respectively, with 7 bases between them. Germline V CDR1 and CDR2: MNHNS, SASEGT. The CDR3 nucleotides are TGTGCCAGCAGTGATAATGCGAGCAATCAGCCCCAGCATTTT. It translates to CASSDNASNQPQHF.

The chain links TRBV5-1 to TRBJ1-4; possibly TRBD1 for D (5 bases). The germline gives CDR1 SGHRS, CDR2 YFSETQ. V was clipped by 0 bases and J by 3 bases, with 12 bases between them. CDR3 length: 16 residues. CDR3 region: CASSLGPGGANEKLFF. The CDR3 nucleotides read TGCGCCAGCAGCTTGGGCCCGGGGGGGGCTAATGAAAAACTGTTTTTT.

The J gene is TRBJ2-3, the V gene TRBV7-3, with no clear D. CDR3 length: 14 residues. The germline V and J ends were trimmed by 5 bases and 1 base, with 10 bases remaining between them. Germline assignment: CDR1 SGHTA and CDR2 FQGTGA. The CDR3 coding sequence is TGTGCCAGCAGCCGCCTGGCGGGCACAGATACGCAGTATTTT. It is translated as CASSRLAGTDTQYF.

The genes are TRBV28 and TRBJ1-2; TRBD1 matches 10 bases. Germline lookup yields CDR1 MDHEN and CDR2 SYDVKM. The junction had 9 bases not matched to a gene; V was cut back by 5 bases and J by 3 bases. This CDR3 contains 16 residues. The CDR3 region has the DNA TGTGCCAGCAGTCTTGACAGGGGGCGGCGAGACTATGGCTACACCTTC. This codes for CASSLDRGRRDYGYTF.

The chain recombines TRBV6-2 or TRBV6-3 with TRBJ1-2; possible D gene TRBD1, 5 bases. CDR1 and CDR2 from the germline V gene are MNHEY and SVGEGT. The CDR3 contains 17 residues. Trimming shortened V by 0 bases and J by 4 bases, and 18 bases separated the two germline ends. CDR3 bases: TGTGCCAGCAGTTACTCGAGGACACCCACCCTGGGCTATGGCTACACCTTC. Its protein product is CASSYSRTPTLGYGYTF.

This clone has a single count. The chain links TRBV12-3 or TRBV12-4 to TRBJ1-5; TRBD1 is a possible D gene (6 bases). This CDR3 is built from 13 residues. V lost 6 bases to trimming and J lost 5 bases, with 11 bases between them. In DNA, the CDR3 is TGTGCCAGCAGATACGGACAGTATCAGCCCCAGCATTTT. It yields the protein CASRYGQYQPQHF.

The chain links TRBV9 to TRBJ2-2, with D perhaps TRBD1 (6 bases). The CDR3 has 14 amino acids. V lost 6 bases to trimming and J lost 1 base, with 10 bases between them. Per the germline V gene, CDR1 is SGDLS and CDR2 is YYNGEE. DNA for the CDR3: TGTGCCAGCAACATAGGGGGGAACACCGGGGAGCTGTTTTTT. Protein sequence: CASNIGGNTGELFF.

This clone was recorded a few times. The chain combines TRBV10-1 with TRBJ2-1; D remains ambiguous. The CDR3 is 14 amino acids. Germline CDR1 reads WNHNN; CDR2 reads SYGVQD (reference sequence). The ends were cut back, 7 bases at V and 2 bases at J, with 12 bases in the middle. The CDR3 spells CASTLRLPYNEQFF. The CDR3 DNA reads TGCGCCAGCACCCTACGCCTTCCCTACAATGAGCAGTTCTTC.